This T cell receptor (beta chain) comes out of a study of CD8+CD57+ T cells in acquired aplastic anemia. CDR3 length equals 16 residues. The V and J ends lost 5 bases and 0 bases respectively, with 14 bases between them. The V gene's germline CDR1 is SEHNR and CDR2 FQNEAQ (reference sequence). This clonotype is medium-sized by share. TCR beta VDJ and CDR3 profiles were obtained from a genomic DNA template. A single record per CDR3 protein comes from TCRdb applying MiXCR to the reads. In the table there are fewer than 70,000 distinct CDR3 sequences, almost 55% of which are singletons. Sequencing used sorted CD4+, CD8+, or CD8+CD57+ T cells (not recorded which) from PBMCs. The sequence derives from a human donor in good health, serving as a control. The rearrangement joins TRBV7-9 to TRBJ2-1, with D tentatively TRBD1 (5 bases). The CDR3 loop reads CASSTQTASSYNEQFF. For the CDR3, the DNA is TGTGCCAGCAGCACACAGACAGCTAGCTCCTACAATGAGCAGTTCTTC.